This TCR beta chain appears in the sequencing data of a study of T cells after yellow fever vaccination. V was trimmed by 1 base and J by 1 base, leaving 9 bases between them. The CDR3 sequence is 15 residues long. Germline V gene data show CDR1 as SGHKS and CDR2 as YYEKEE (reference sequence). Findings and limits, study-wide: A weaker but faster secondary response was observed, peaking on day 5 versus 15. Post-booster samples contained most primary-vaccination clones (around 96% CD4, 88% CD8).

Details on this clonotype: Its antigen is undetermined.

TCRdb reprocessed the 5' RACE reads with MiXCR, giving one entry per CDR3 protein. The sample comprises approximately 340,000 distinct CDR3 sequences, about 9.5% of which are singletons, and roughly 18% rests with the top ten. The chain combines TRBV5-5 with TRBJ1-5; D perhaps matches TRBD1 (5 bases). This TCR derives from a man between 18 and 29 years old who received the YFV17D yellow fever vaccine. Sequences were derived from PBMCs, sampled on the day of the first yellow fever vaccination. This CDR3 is CASSLYAGSNQPQHF. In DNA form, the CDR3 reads TGTGCCAGCAGCTTGTATGCAGGGAGCAATCAGCCCCAGCATTTT.